One sample yielded the 13 T cell receptor beta chains listed below, sequenced in a study of neurological immune-mediated disorders. TCRdb re-derived calls from the 5' RACE reads in MiXCR, one entry per CDR3 protein. The sample comprises fewer than 30,000 distinct CDR3 sequences, 6.5% to 8.5% of which are singletons, and approximately 4.3% rests with the top ten. Specimen: PBMCs. These receptor sequences come from a woman in her thirties or forties in good health.

The sample holds a few counts of this clonotype. The rearrangement joins TRBV19 to TRBJ2-1; D is ambiguous. V was clipped by 2 bases and J by 7 bases, with 21 bases between them. The germline gives CDR1 LNHDA, CDR2 SQIVND (reference sequence). CDR3 length: 17 amino acids. In DNA, the CDR3 is TGTGCCAGTAGTATAATTAGAAGTTCTTGGTTGGCGAATGAGCAGTTCTTC. Encoded protein: CASSIIRSSWLANEQFF.

The rearrangement links TRBV5-1 to TRBJ2-7, with 12 positions matching TRBD2. CDR3 size: 14 residues. Trimming cost V 4 bases and J 3 bases; bases outside gene matches: 2. Germline values: CDR1 SGHRS, CDR2 YFSETQ. CDR3 loop: CASSPSGRVYEQYF. DNA of the CDR3: TGCGCCAGCAGCCCTAGCGGGAGGGTCTACGAGCAGTACTTC.

This chain connects TRBV15 to TRBJ2-7, with no clear D. V lost 3 bases, J lost 0 bases, and 9 bases lay in between. The CDR3 contains 14 residues. Germline V gene lookup returns CDR1 LNHNV and CDR2 YYDKDF (reference sequence). The DNA of the CDR3 is TGTGCCACCAGCAGCCTTATTAGCTCCTACGAGCAGTACTTC. Its protein product is CATSSLISSYEQYF.

This clonotype was picked up many times. This chain uses TRBV12-3 or TRBV12-4 with TRBJ1-3; D is ambiguous. The CDR3 is made up of 12 amino acids. V shed 6 bases and J shed 12 bases, with 15 bases lying between them. CDR3 loop: CASSPGTGDIYF. As DNA, the CDR3 is TGTGCCAGCAGCCCCGGAACGGGCGACATATATTTT.

Turning to this clonotype: A much larger clone differs from this one at a single base, so this may be a read error. The V and J genes are TRBV19 and TRBJ1-1; 11 nucleotides line up with TRBD1. The CDR3 is 14 residues long. V trimming: 5 bases; J trimming: 4 bases; junction bases outside the gene matches: 3. Germline V gene data show CDR1 as LNHDA and CDR2 as SQIVND (reference sequence). CDR3 coding DNA: TGTGCCAGTAGTTCGGGACAGGGGGGCACTGAAGCTTTCTTT. Translation gives CASSSGQGGTEAFF.

This clonotype is judged medium-sized (0.01 to 0.1%). J is TRBJ2-1 and V is TRBV9; the D gene is possibly TRBD1 (7 bases). The V end was cut by 4 bases, the J end by 6 bases, with 14 bases between. This CDR3 contains 14 residues. Germline V CDR1 and CDR2: SGDLS, YYNGEE. CDR3 sequence (DNA): TGTGCCAGCAGCACCCGACAGGGAGGCAATGAGCAGTTCTTC. It codes for CASSTRQGGNEQFF. Full variable domain (rest looked up from reference TRBV9 and TRBJ2-1): DSGVTQTPKHLITATGQRVTLRCSPRSGDLSVYWYQQSLDQGLQFLIQYYNGEERAKGNILERFSAQQFPDLHSELNLSSLELGDSALYFCASSTRQGGNEQFFGPGTRLTVL.

By sample fraction, this clonotype is medium-sized (0.01 to 0.1%). This chain joins TRBV20-1 and TRBJ2-3; 7 bases align to TRBD2. Germline-derived CDR1 and CDR2 are DFQATT and SNEGSKA (reference sequence). This CDR3 region has 14 residues. After removal of 5 bases from V and 4 bases from J, the junction contained 9 bases not matched to a gene. In DNA form, the CDR3 reads TGCAGTGCTGTGGGCGAGCGGGATGCAGATACGCAGTATTTT. It specifies CSAVGERDADTQYF.

Ten or more counts support this clonotype. This chain connects TRBV20-1 to TRBJ2-3; D gene ambiguous. The CDR3 runs to 12 residues. Trimming pared 3 bases from V and 2 bases from J, leaving 6 bases between. CDR1 is DFQATT, CDR2 SNEGSKA, per germline (reference sequence). The CDR3 loop is CSASGFTDTQYF. CDR3 nucleotides: TGCAGTGCTAGCGGGTTCACAGATACGCAGTATTTT.

In this sample, this clonotype turned up many times. The chain links TRBV5-1 to TRBJ2-3, with D possibly being TRBD1 or TRBD2 (5 bases each). This CDR3 is 14 amino acids long. Germline CDR1 reads SGHRS; CDR2 reads YFSETQ. Trimming took off 4 bases at V and 1 base at J, with 10 bases between the two ends. The CDR3 DNA sequence: TGCGCCAGCAGCCCCGGGACGGGCACAGATACGCAGTATTTT. This sequence encodes CASSPGTGTDTQYF.

This clonotype was observed a handful of times. This chain uses TRBV4-1 with TRBJ1-3; the D is unclear. Per germline, CDR1 MGHRA and CDR2 YSYEKL. Trimming removed 1 base at V and 4 bases at J, with 8 bases between. This CDR3 spans 14 amino acids. CDR3 sequence (DNA): TGCGCCAGCAGCCAAGGAGAATGGGGAAACACCATATATTTT. This encodes CASSQGEWGNTIYF.

The sample holds many counts of this clonotype. The V and J genes are TRBV6-6 and TRBJ2-1; 9 bases agree with TRBD2. With 4 bases clipped from V and 0 bases from J, the junction kept 1 base outside the gene matches. The CDR3 sequence is 15 residues long. Looked up from germline, CDR1 is MNHNY and CDR2 is SVGAGI (reference sequence). In nucleotides, the CDR3 is TGTGCCAGCAGTTTTAGCGGGAGCTCCTACAATGAGCAGTTCTTC. The encoded protein is CASSFSGSSYNEQFF.

This sequence joins TRBV7-9 and TRBJ2-1; 8 bases agree with TRBD2. V was pared by 4 bases and J by 8 bases, with 10 bases of the junction left unmatched. Germline CDR1 reads SEHNR; CDR2 reads FQNEAQ (reference sequence). The CDR3 sequence is 15 residues long. The CDR3 DNA reads as TGTGCCAGCAGCTCCGGGGGGGGGTGGTGGGATGAGCAGTTCTTC. This encodes CASSSGGGWWDEQFF.

This clonotype was observed at least ten times. The chain recombines TRBV5-1 with TRBJ2-2; tentatively, D is TRBD2 (5 bases). The V gene's germline CDR1 is SGHRS and CDR2 YFSETQ. CDR3 length: 15 residues. Trimming cost V 0 bases and J 3 bases, with 9 bases left between them. CDR3 loop: CASSLGHGDTGELFF. CDR3 DNA: TGCGCCAGCAGCTTGGGTCACGGGGACACCGGGGAGCTGTTTTTT.